These T cell receptor beta chains were read from a single sample in a study of blood T cell repertoires in COVID-19. TCRdb's copy holds only in-frame clones and misses some; the assay was immunoSEQ multiplex PCR. The sample lists 650,000 to 800,000 clones; about 87% were seen once. Input material: peripheral blood. The receptors were sampled from a young woman with acute or convalescent COVID-19. Each CDR3 is given with its conserved first and last residue. Each record gives: J gene, D gene, V gene, clone size, CDR3 DNA, CDR3 protein. A D gene is named only where the DNA matches it firmly. Only part of the rows carry a size: once, few, many, or a class if the clone is expanded.

j_gene: TRBJ2-7
d_gene: TRBD1
v_gene: TRBV19
abundance: NA
CDR3nt: TGTGCCAGTAGTTCCGGGACAGCAGTCTACGAGCAGTACTTC
CDR3aa: CASSSGTAVYEQYF

j_gene: TRBJ2-2
d_gene: NA
v_gene: TRBV6-4
abundance: NA
CDR3nt: TGTGCCAGCAGTGACGAAGTACAGGGTTCTAGGACCGGGGAGCTGTTTTTT
CDR3aa: CASSDEVQGSRTGELFF

j_gene: TRBJ1-2
d_gene: TRBD1
v_gene: TRBV7-9
abundance: NA
CDR3nt: TGTGCCAGCAGCTTGAGTTATGGGACAGGGTCTCCGGAGGGCTACACCTTC
CDR3aa: CASSLSYGTGSPEGYTF

j_gene: TRBJ1-1
d_gene: NA
v_gene: TRBV28
abundance: NA
CDR3nt: TGTGCCAGCAGGAAACAGGGTTGGTCGAACACTGAAGCTTTCTTT
CDR3aa: CASRKQGWSNTEAFF

j_gene: TRBJ2-1
d_gene: TRBD1
v_gene: TRBV6-2/TRBV6-3
abundance: NA
CDR3nt: TGTGCCAGCAGTTACTCGACAGGGACGAGGCAGTTCTTC
CDR3aa: CASSYSTGTRQFF

j_gene: TRBJ1-2
d_gene: NA
v_gene: TRBV4-1
abundance: NA
CDR3nt: TGCGCCAGCAGCCACCCCGTCCGCGGGGGCTACACCTTC
CDR3aa: CASSHPVRGGYTF

j_gene: TRBJ1-5
d_gene: NA
v_gene: TRBV19
abundance: once
CDR3nt: TGTGCCAGTAGTATGAGGCAGGGGTTATTGGGGTTGGGCAATCAGCCCCAGCATTTT
CDR3aa: CASSMRQGLLGLGNQPQHF

j_gene: TRBJ2-5
d_gene: TRBD1
v_gene: TRBV7-9
abundance: NA
CDR3nt: TGTGCCAGCAGCTCCCTGAGGACAGGACTAGAGACCCAGTACTTC
CDR3aa: CASSSLRTGLETQYF

j_gene: TRBJ2-2
d_gene: NA
v_gene: TRBV7-9
abundance: NA
CDR3nt: TGTGCCAGCAGCTTCCCGACGTGGTTAGGGGACACCGGGGAGCTGTTTTTT
CDR3aa: CASSFPTWLGDTGELFF

j_gene: TRBJ1-5
d_gene: NA
v_gene: TRBV21-1
abundance: NA
CDR3nt: TGTGCCAGCAGACCGGACAGGGTGAATCAGCCCCAGCATTTT
CDR3aa: CASRPDRVNQPQHF

j_gene: TRBJ2-7
d_gene: TRBD1
v_gene: TRBV6-5
abundance: NA
CDR3nt: TGTGCCAGCGGGGGACAGGGTAACTACGAGCAGTACTTC
CDR3aa: CASGGQGNYEQYF

j_gene: TRBJ1-5
d_gene: NA
v_gene: TRBV5-1
abundance: NA
CDR3nt: TGCGCCAGCAGCTTGGGGGGGGTTTTCAATCAGCCCCAGCATTTT
CDR3aa: CASSLGGVFNQPQHF

j_gene: TRBJ1-5
d_gene: NA
v_gene: TRBV6-5
abundance: NA
CDR3nt: TGTGCCAGCAGTTCAATCAATCAGCCCCAGCATTTT
CDR3aa: CASSSINQPQHF

j_gene: TRBJ2-7
d_gene: NA
v_gene: TRBV27
abundance: NA
CDR3nt: TGTGCCAGCAGTCCCCAAGGGGGGGTCAGTACGAAGCAGTACTTC
CDR3aa: CASSPQGGVSTKQYF

j_gene: TRBJ1-2
d_gene: TRBD1
v_gene: TRBV3-1/TRBV3-2
abundance: NA
CDR3nt: TGTGCCAGCAGCCAAGGAAGACAGGGCTCGTATGGCTACACCTTC
CDR3aa: CASSQGRQGSYGYTF

j_gene: TRBJ1-2
d_gene: TRBD1
v_gene: TRBV19
abundance: NA
CDR3nt: TGTGCCAGTAGCCTGGGACAGGTTGGTTACTATGGCTACACCTTC
CDR3aa: CASSLGQVGYYGYTF

j_gene: TRBJ2-5
d_gene: NA
v_gene: TRBV5-8
abundance: once
CDR3nt: TGTGCCAGCAGCTTGGTGGGGGGGCGAGAGACCCAGTACTTC
CDR3aa: CASSLVGGRETQYF

j_gene: TRBJ1-2
d_gene: TRBD1
v_gene: TRBV5-1
abundance: NA
CDR3nt: TGCGCCAGCAGCTCGGACAGGGGCAAAGGCTACACCTTC
CDR3aa: CASSSDRGKGYTF

j_gene: TRBJ1-6
d_gene: TRBD1
v_gene: TRBV9
abundance: NA
CDR3nt: TGTGCCAGCAGTCCGGGACAGGGAAATTCACCCCTCCACTTT
CDR3aa: CASSPGQGNSPLHF

j_gene: TRBJ2-7
d_gene: TRBD1
v_gene: TRBV7-9
abundance: NA
CDR3nt: TGTGCCAGCAGCCACGCAGGACAGGGCGTTCAGTACTTC
CDR3aa: CASSHAGQGVQYF

j_gene: TRBJ2-2
d_gene: NA
v_gene: TRBV9
abundance: NA
CDR3nt: TGTGCCAGCAGCGTAGCCGGGACAACGAACACCGGGGAGCTGTTTTTT
CDR3aa: CASSVAGTTNTGELFF

j_gene: TRBJ1-2
d_gene: TRBD1
v_gene: TRBV9
abundance: NA
CDR3nt: TGTGCCAGCAGCCCTGGACAGGGGAACTATGGCTACACCTTC
CDR3aa: CASSPGQGNYGYTF

j_gene: TRBJ1-4
d_gene: TRBD1
v_gene: TRBV6-5
abundance: NA
CDR3nt: TGTGCCAGCATGACAGGACAGGGAGGAAAACTGTTTTTT
CDR3aa: CASMTGQGGKLFF

j_gene: TRBJ1-1
d_gene: NA
v_gene: TRBV5-1
abundance: NA
CDR3nt: TGCGCCAGCAGCTTGAGTTCCTTGGAGTATATGAACACTGAAGCTTTCTTT
CDR3aa: CASSLSSLEYMNTEAFF

j_gene: TRBJ1-2
d_gene: NA
v_gene: TRBV12-3/TRBV12-4
abundance: NA
CDR3nt: TGTGCCAGCAGTTGGGGACAAACCTATGGCTACACCTTC
CDR3aa: CASSWGQTYGYTF

j_gene: TRBJ2-7
d_gene: NA
v_gene: TRBV6-1
abundance: NA
CDR3nt: TGTGCCAGCAGTGACCGGGGTTACGAGCAGTACTTC
CDR3aa: CASSDRGYEQYF

j_gene: TRBJ1-3
d_gene: NA
v_gene: TRBV4-1
abundance: NA
CDR3nt: TGCGCCAGCAGCCAACTGGTCCTACTCTCTGGAAACACCATATATTTT
CDR3aa: CASSQLVLLSGNTIYF

j_gene: TRBJ2-3
d_gene: TRBD2
v_gene: TRBV19
abundance: NA
CDR3nt: TGTGCCAGTAGTATCGGTGCTAGCGGGGGTAATACGCAGTATTTT
CDR3aa: CASSIGASGGNTQYF

j_gene: TRBJ1-2
d_gene: TRBD1
v_gene: TRBV29-1
abundance: NA
CDR3nt: TGCAGCGTTAAACAGGGGGACCGGGTTGGCTACACCTTC
CDR3aa: CSVKQGDRVGYTF

j_gene: TRBJ2-3
d_gene: NA
v_gene: TRBV7-3
abundance: NA
CDR3nt: TGTGCCAGCAGCCTATGGGGAGGTACGCAGTATTTT
CDR3aa: CASSLWGGTQYF

j_gene: TRBJ1-5
d_gene: TRBD1
v_gene: TRBV24-1
abundance: NA
CDR3nt: TGTGCCACCAATCAATACGAAGACACGGGACAGGGACATAATAGCAATCAGCCCCAGCATTTT
CDR3aa: CATNQYEDTGQGHNSNQPQHF

j_gene: TRBJ1-5
d_gene: NA
v_gene: TRBV30
abundance: NA
CDR3nt: TGTGCCTGGAGTTCACAGGGTACCCATCAGCCCCAGCATTTT
CDR3aa: CAWSSQGTHQPQHF

j_gene: TRBJ1-1
d_gene: TRBD1
v_gene: TRBV6-6
abundance: NA
CDR3nt: TGTGCCAGCAGTAAGGAACCAGGGGGAAACACTGAAGCTTTCTTT
CDR3aa: CASSKEPGGNTEAFF

j_gene: TRBJ2-7
d_gene: NA
v_gene: TRBV3-1/TRBV3-2
abundance: few
CDR3nt: TGTGCCAGCAGCCGGAGCAAAGGCGGTCTCTCCTACGAGCAGTACTTC
CDR3aa: CASSRSKGGLSYEQYF

j_gene: TRBJ2-2
d_gene: TRBD1
v_gene: TRBV6-2/TRBV6-3
abundance: NA
CDR3nt: TGTGCCAGCACCCCTACAGGGGAGACCGGGGAGCTGTTTTTT
CDR3aa: CASTPTGETGELFF

j_gene: TRBJ2-3
d_gene: NA
v_gene: TRBV6-5
abundance: NA
CDR3nt: TGTGCCAACAGGGGAGGGAGCACAGATACGCAGTATTTT
CDR3aa: CANRGGSTDTQYF

j_gene: TRBJ1-2
d_gene: TRBD1
v_gene: TRBV27
abundance: NA
CDR3nt: TGTGCCAGCAGTTTCCACAGGGGAGCCTATGGCTACACCTTC
CDR3aa: CASSFHRGAYGYTF

j_gene: TRBJ2-1
d_gene: TRBD2
v_gene: TRBV7-2
abundance: NA
CDR3nt: TGTGCCAGCAGCATCACTAGCGGGGGGGCCGCTGAGCAGTTCTTC
CDR3aa: CASSITSGGAAEQFF

j_gene: TRBJ1-1
d_gene: NA
v_gene: TRBV21-1
abundance: NA
CDR3nt: TGTGCCAGCAGCAAAGTGAACTTTCGACGTCGACCCGGGATTAACACTGAAGCTTTCTTT
CDR3aa: CASSKVNFRRRPGINTEAFF

j_gene: TRBJ2-1
d_gene: NA
v_gene: TRBV4-3
abundance: once
CDR3nt: TGCGCCAGCAGCCAAAATACAGAGAGCTCCTACAATGAGCAGTTCTTC
CDR3aa: CASSQNTESSYNEQFF

j_gene: TRBJ1-2
d_gene: TRBD1
v_gene: TRBV5-1
abundance: NA
CDR3nt: TGCGCCAGCAGCTCCGACAGGGAGGACTATGGCTACACCTTC
CDR3aa: CASSSDREDYGYTF

j_gene: TRBJ2-2
d_gene: NA
v_gene: TRBV28
abundance: NA
CDR3nt: TGTGCCAGCAGTTTCCAGGGGAACACCGGGGAGCTGTTTTTT
CDR3aa: CASSFQGNTGELFF

j_gene: TRBJ1-2
d_gene: NA
v_gene: TRBV10-3
abundance: few
CDR3nt: TGTGCCATCACCTCAGGCTCGGACTATGGCTACACCTTC
CDR3aa: CAITSGSDYGYTF

j_gene: TRBJ1-4
d_gene: NA
v_gene: TRBV18
abundance: NA
CDR3nt: TGTGCCAGCTCACAACCACTCGGCGGGCAGGTTGAAAAACTGTTTTTT
CDR3aa: CASSQPLGGQVEKLFF

j_gene: TRBJ1-2
d_gene: TRBD1
v_gene: TRBV4-1
abundance: NA
CDR3nt: TGCGCCAGCAGCCCCGGACAGGGAAAGAACTATGGCTACACCTTC
CDR3aa: CASSPGQGKNYGYTF

j_gene: TRBJ2-3
d_gene: TRBD2
v_gene: TRBV6-2/TRBV6-3
abundance: NA
CDR3nt: TGTGCCAGCAGTACGAGCGGGGCCCGGGGAACAGATACGCAGTATTTT
CDR3aa: CASSTSGARGTDTQYF

j_gene: TRBJ2-7
d_gene: TRBD1
v_gene: TRBV7-9
abundance: NA
CDR3nt: TGTGCCAGCAGCACTGGGACAGGGTTAGCCTACGAGCAGTACTTC
CDR3aa: CASSTGTGLAYEQYF

j_gene: TRBJ2-3
d_gene: NA
v_gene: TRBV12-3/TRBV12-4
abundance: NA
CDR3nt: TGTGCCAGCAGCACGAGCGGCTATACGCAGTATTTT
CDR3aa: CASSTSGYTQYF

j_gene: TRBJ1-6
d_gene: TRBD1
v_gene: TRBV18
abundance: once
CDR3nt: TGTGCCAGCTCTACCGGACAGGGGGCTTATTCACCCCTCCACTTT
CDR3aa: CASSTGQGAYSPLHF